This section outlines one T cell receptor beta chain sequence together with its context. No antigen is known for it. A clone one base away is much larger, so this may be a read error. This sample was included in a study of regulatory T cells in long-lasting Graves disease. Whole-study results and caveats: Favored usage of TRBV28, TRBJ1-2 and TRBJ2-5 was recorded in persistent disease.

Assembly of TCR beta libraries relied on iRepertoire HTBI primers together with Arm-PCR of CDR3 regions. MiXCR, run by TCRdb on the multiplex PCR reads, gives a single entry per CDR3 protein. The sample has around 480,000 distinct CDR3 sequences; around 15% are singletons. Time point indicated: newly diagnosed GD, antithyroid drugs for less than 3 months. Extracted RNA from PBMCs served as the source of the TCR library. The CDR3 consists of 12 residues. CDR1 MNHEY and CDR2 SMNVEV come from the germline V gene (reference sequence). V dropped 5 bases and J dropped 4 bases, with 7 bases sitting between them. The data also belong to a second study, concerning T cells in Graves' hyperthyroidism and ophthalmopathy. From that study: The HTBI primer set drove a first-round RT-PCR of the TCR CDR3.

This clonotype was obtained from a man aged 35-49 years with Graves disease. The input for sequencing was peripheral blood mononuclear cells (PBMCs), taken at new diagnosis, from a patient treated with antithyroid drugs. The chain has TRBV27 and TRBJ2-3, with D hard to call. In DNA form, the CDR3 reads TGTGCCAGCAGTGGTTGGGCAGATACGCAGTATTTT. This sequence encodes CASSGWADTQYF.